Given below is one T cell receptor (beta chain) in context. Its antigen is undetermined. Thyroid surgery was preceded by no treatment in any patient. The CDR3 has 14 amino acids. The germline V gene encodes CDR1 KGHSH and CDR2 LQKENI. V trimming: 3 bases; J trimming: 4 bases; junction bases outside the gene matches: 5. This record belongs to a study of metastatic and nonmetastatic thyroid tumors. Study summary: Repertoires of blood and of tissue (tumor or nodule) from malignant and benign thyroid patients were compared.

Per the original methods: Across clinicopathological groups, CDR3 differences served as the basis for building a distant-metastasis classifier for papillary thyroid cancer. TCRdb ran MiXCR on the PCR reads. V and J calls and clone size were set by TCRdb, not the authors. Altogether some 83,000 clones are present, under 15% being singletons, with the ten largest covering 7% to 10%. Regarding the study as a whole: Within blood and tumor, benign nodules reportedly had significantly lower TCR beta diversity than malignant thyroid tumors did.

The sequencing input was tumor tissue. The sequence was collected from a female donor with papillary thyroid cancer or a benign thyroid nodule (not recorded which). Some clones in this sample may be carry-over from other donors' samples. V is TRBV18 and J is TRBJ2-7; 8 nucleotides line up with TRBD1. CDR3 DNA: TGTGCCAGCTCACCTGGGACAGGCTCTTACGAGCAGTACTTC. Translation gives CASSPGTGSYEQYF.